This T cell receptor beta chain was captured in a study of T cells in Graves' hyperthyroidism and ophthalmopathy. Study-level points and caveats: Blood also held most thyroid clonotypes expanded beyond 0.001.

Hyperthyroidism was newly diagnosed in patients aged 18 to 65 (duration under 2 months). Uncontrolled infections, other autoimmune diseases, pregnancy or lactation led to exclusion of patients. Clinical symptoms, serum thyroxine and TRAb, thyroid ultrasound and orbital computed tomography together formed the diagnostic basis. In regard to this clonotype: Its antigen is unidentified.

CDR3 size: 15 residues. V lost 0 bases and J 2 bases, leaving 8 bases between the germline ends. The germline V gene encodes CDR1 LGHNA and CDR2 YSLEER. Amplification targeted TCR beta CDR3 regions from RNA transcripts. The TCR CDR3 was amplified in a first-round RT-PCR using the HTBI primer set. One entry per CDR3 protein, called by TCRdb with MiXCR from the multiplex PCR reads. The repertoire includes about 740,000 distinct CDR3 sequences, 14% of them detected once, and roughly 10% sits in the top ten. V gene TRBV4-3 combines with J gene TRBJ2-1, with D possibly TRBD1 on 5 matching bases. The source is a woman between 18 and 29 years old with Graves' hyperthyroidism. Sequenced sample: blood. CDR3 sequence: CASSQDRATYNEQFF. In nucleotides, the CDR3 is TGCGCCAGCAGCCAAGACAGGGCAACCTACAATGAGCAGTTCTTC.